This entry lists 3 T cell receptor beta chains sequenced from one sample in a study of beta chain features in type 1 diabetes. Investigators reverse transcribed all isolated RNA, so they sequenced expressed TCRB transcripts. Data came from immunoSEQ multiplex PCR; TCRdb stores just in-frame clones and leaves some out. The sample records about 330,000 clones, 8% to 13% being singletons. Sequencing was carried out using naive CD4+ T cells from blood. The receptors were gathered from a woman in her 30s in good health.

The chain joins TRBV6-5 to TRBJ2-5, with no clear D. This CDR3 spans 12 amino acids. Germline V gene data show CDR1 as MNHEY and CDR2 as SVGAGI. With 8 bases removed from V and 1 base from J, the gap between germline ends came to 8 bases. This chain's CDR3 is CASRRSQETQYF. The CDR3 DNA reads as TGTGCCAGCCGACGGAGCCAAGAGACCCAGTACTTC.

V usage is TRBV28 and J usage is TRBJ2-7; D not resolved. Trimming cost V 4 bases and J 2 bases, with 15 bases left between them. CDR1 is MDHEN and CDR2 is SYDVKM in the germline V gene. The CDR3 covers 15 residues. The chain's CDR3 is CASSSRVRPTYEQYF. CDR3 coding DNA: TGTGCCAGCAGTTCCCGGGTGAGGCCGACCTACGAGCAGTACTTC.

This clone was seen more than once but under ten times. The chain employs TRBV5-4 and TRBJ1-1; 7 nucleotides match TRBD1. V trimming: 1 base; J trimming: 5 bases; junction bases outside the gene matches: 8. Germline V lookup: CDR1 SGHNT, CDR2 YYREEE (reference sequence). The CDR3 totals 15 residues. CDR3 in DNA: TGTGCCAGCAGCTTGTACTCAGGGGGAAGTACTGAAGCTTTCTTT. Protein: CASSLYSGGSTEAFF. Full variable domain (remainder filled in from reference TRBV5-4 and TRBJ1-1): ETGVTQSPTHLIKTRGQQVTLRCSSQSGHNTVSWYQQALGQGPQFIFQYYREEENGRGNFPPRFSGLQFPNYSSELNVNALELDDSALYLCASSLYSGGSTEAFFGQGTRLTVV.